This note documents a single T cell receptor (beta chain) sequence. These data come from a study of blood T cell repertoires in COVID-19. Turning to the study itself: Italy, Spain and the United States were the sources of the convalescent and acute COVID-19 samples. Sources were T cells, B-cell-depleted T cells, or PBMCs; the material itself was cDNA or gDNA.

This CDR3 is built from 13 residues. Losses at the gene ends were 5 bases for V and 8 bases for J; bases not matched to a gene: 5. Per the study methods: Reference gene primer amplification in the assay estimated nucleated cell counts. Assay used: immunoSEQ multiplex PCR; TCRdb lists only in-frame clones, some missing. V and J calls and clone size are copied from that table; D and trimming were computed from the DNA. Of around 190,000 clones listed, nearly 90% are singletons. This chain links TRBV12-3 or TRBV12-4 with TRBJ2-1, with 8 bases fitting TRBD1. The sample comprised peripheral blood. The TCR was taken from a man younger than 30 who had recovered from COVID-19. The DNA of the CDR3 is TGTGCCAGCAGTACTCGACAGGGGTATGAGCAGTTCTTC. This codes for CASSTRQGYEQFF.